Listed below are T cell receptor beta chains from one sample, sequenced in a study of breast tumors, draining lymph nodes, adjacent tissues. One entry per CDR3 protein results from TCRdb running MiXCR on the multiplex PCR reads. The repertoire holds around 170,000 distinct CDR3 sequences, with 30% to 35% as singletons. The sequenced material came from axillary lymph node tissue. All receptors derive from a female donor with breast cancer. Some clones in this sample may be carry-over from other donors' samples. CDR3s leave out the opening cysteine and the closing phenylalanine or tryptophan.

v_call,j_call,cdr3_aa
TRBV5-8,TRBJ2-3,ASSLGPAKQY
TRBV18,TRBJ2-2,ASSPSQHTGELF
TRBV20-1,TRBJ2-7,SARERGSGLAVYEQY
TRBV6-1,TRBJ1-2,ASSGRGYGYT
TRBV11-1,TRBJ1-3,ASSLAGVPGNTIY
TRBV7-8,TRBJ2-3,ASSPDRAGDTQY
TRBV9,TRBJ2-1,ASSVGRLAGESYNEQF
TRBV5-6,TRBJ1-5,ASSLARTGRFDQPQH
TRBV5-5,TRBJ2-2,ASSSTSGTANTGELF
TRBV7-8,TRBJ2-7,ASSPEGREQY
TRBV10-3,TRBJ2-1,AISEELAGYNEQF
TRBV7-2,TRBJ2-3,ASSLVWGRVGDTQY
TRBV7-2,TRBJ2-6,ASSLAISGSSGANVLT
TRBV20-1,TRBJ2-5,SARTLLAGETQY
TRBV12-3/TRBV12-4,TRBJ2-5,ASSFSSNQPQY
TRBV11-3,TRBJ2-2,ASSLGTSSTGELF
TRBV2,TRBJ2-7,ASKKDGTGSYEQY
TRBV29-1,TRBJ1-1,SVEGQLNTEAF
TRBV29-1,TRBJ2-7,SVVGRAYEQY
TRBV27,TRBJ2-1,ASSLRPTSGAYNEQF
TRBV6-1,TRBJ1-4,ASSVGGSNEKLF
TRBV11-3,TRBJ2-1,ASSLEGLGTRKDNEQF
TRBV30,TRBJ1-3,AWSMDREVHTIY
TRBV7-2,TRBJ1-2,ASSYPLLVVPFHGYT
TRBV20-1,TRBJ1-4,SVKQGASGANNEKLF
TRBV30,TRBJ2-5,AWSVGGLAGGSETQY
TRBV29-1,TRBJ1-4,SVGTGAEKLF
TRBV28,TRBJ1-3,ASSSMVSGNTIY
TRBV10-3,TRBJ2-7,ATGRGIGYEQY
TRBV7-6,TRBJ2-7,ASSLEGTGGDEQD
TRBV20-1,TRBJ2-1,NTTGGSYNEQF
TRBV7-2,TRBJ2-7,ASSLDPLALKGEQY
TRBV5-6,TRBJ2-2,ASSLLGENIGELF
TRBV6-2/TRBV6-3,TRBJ2-7,ASETKRRYEQY
TRBV4-1,TRBJ2-2,ASSQDLGKNTGELF
TRBV9,TRBJ2-7,ASSFGTESDYSYEQY
TRBV7-8,TRBJ1-6,ASSLVAVGNSPLH
TRBV4-1,TRBJ1-6,ASSRIQGARNSPLH
TRBV12-3/TRBV12-4,TRBJ2-1,ASRPTGAQYNEQF
TRBV15,TRBJ2-5,ATNGGQETQY
TRBV2,TRBJ2-5,ASSEAEKKRETQY
TRBV5-8,TRBJ1-2,ASSLVSGYSGYT
TRBV6-5,TRBJ2-1,ASSYGHGDEQF
TRBV28,TRBJ2-3,ASSSINAGTQY
TRBV3-1,TRBJ1-1,ASSHSIKNTEAF
TRBV9,TRBJ1-1,ASSPSPAGTEAF
TRBV7-2,TRBJ2-6,ASSPRVGISGANVLT
TRBV13,TRBJ1-2,ASSLGGNGYT
TRBV9,TRBJ2-5,ASSALGQY
TRBV12-3/TRBV12-4,TRBJ2-3,ASSSLGADTQY
TRBV29-1,TRBJ1-2,SVDPGRASYGYT
TRBV11-2,TRBJ2-7,ASSLRLAGGEQY
TRBV5-1,TRBJ1-1,ASSFKGSEGTEAF